This is a list of T cell receptor beta chains from one sample in a study of regulatory T cells in long-lasting Graves disease. TCRdb re-called the multiplex PCR reads with MiXCR, one entry per CDR3 protein. The sample lists about 560,000 distinct CDR3 sequences, about 15% occurring once. These data also featured in a second study, about T cells in Graves' hyperthyroidism and ophthalmopathy.

The material sequenced was peripheral blood mononuclear cells (PBMCs), taken at new diagnosis, from a patient treated with antithyroid drugs. Source of these receptors: a man aged 18-30 years with Graves disease. Both conserved end residues are part of each CDR3. The order of the fields is J gene, D gene, clone size, V gene, CDR3 length, CDR3 protein, CDR3 DNA. The D gene is left open where the match is weak. Rows may omit the clone size; those that give it use once, few, many or a size class.

j_call: TRBJ1-5
d_call: -
clone_size: few
v_call: TRBV5-1
cdr3_length: 14
cdr3_aa: CASSTNGGNQPQHF
cdr3_nt: TGCGCCAGCAGCACGAACGGAGGCAATCAGCCCCAGCATTTT

j_call: TRBJ2-5
d_call: -
clone_size: -
v_call: TRBV18
cdr3_length: 16
cdr3_aa: CASSPNGMGLRETQYF
cdr3_nt: TGTGCCAGCTCACCCAACGGAATGGGACTCCGGGAGACCCAGTACTTC

j_call: TRBJ1-1
d_call: -
clone_size: -
v_call: TRBV9
cdr3_length: 15
cdr3_aa: CASSVDGRGGTEAFF
cdr3_nt: TGTGCCAGCAGCGTAGATGGGAGAGGGGGCACTGAAGCTTTCTTT

j_call: TRBJ2-6
d_call: TRBD2
clone_size: few
v_call: TRBV6-6
cdr3_length: 19
cdr3_aa: CASSYSILAEFSGANVPTF
cdr3_nt: TGTGCCAGCAGTTACTCGATCCTAGCGGAGTTCTCTGGGGCCAACGTCCCGACTTTC

j_call: TRBJ1-1
d_call: TRBD1
clone_size: many
v_call: TRBV5-1
cdr3_length: 17
cdr3_aa: CASSPLGGQGTNTEAFF
cdr3_nt: TGCGCCAGCAGCCCCCTCGGGGGACAGGGGACGAACACTGAAGCTTTCTTT

j_call: TRBJ2-3
d_call: TRBD1
clone_size: -
v_call: TRBV28
cdr3_length: 15
cdr3_aa: CASGPGTGVTDTQYF
cdr3_nt: TGTGCCAGCGGACCGGGGACAGGAGTCACAGATACGCAGTATTTT

j_call: TRBJ2-7
d_call: TRBD2
clone_size: -
v_call: TRBV30
cdr3_length: 14
cdr3_aa: CAWSAGSGRTEQYF
cdr3_nt: TGTGCCTGGAGTGCAGGTAGCGGGAGGACCGAGCAGTACTTC

j_call: TRBJ1-5
d_call: -
clone_size: -
v_call: TRBV7-2
cdr3_length: 15
cdr3_aa: CASTKWSQGNQPQHF
cdr3_nt: TGTGCCAGCACCAAATGGAGTCAGGGCAATCAGCCCCAGCATTTT

j_call: TRBJ2-7
d_call: TRBD1
clone_size: many
v_call: TRBV13
cdr3_length: 14
cdr3_aa: CASSFRDRVGEQYF
cdr3_nt: TGTGCCAGCAGCTTCCGGGACAGGGTGGGCGAGCAGTACTTC

j_call: TRBJ2-7
d_call: -
clone_size: many
v_call: TRBV30
cdr3_length: 14
cdr3_aa: CAWSVPGEFYEQYF
cdr3_nt: TGTGCCTGGAGTGTACCGGGAGAGTTCTACGAGCAGTACTTC

j_call: TRBJ1-3
d_call: -
clone_size: -
v_call: TRBV30
cdr3_length: 14
cdr3_aa: CAWTSHVSGNTIYF
cdr3_nt: TGTGCCTGGACCTCACACGTCTCTGGAAACACCATATATTTT

j_call: TRBJ2-1
d_call: -
clone_size: many
v_call: TRBV30
cdr3_length: 11
cdr3_aa: CAWGLYNEQFF
cdr3_nt: TGTGCCTGGGGACTGTACAATGAGCAGTTCTTC

j_call: TRBJ1-1
d_call: TRBD1
clone_size: many
v_call: TRBV28
cdr3_length: 18
cdr3_aa: CATNPSGTGRMGNTEAFF
cdr3_nt: TGTGCCACCAACCCCTCCGGGACAGGGCGAATGGGGAACACTGAAGCTTTCTTT

j_call: TRBJ2-5
d_call: -
clone_size: many
v_call: TRBV2
cdr3_length: 13
cdr3_aa: CASSYSSGETQYF
cdr3_nt: TGTGCCAGCAGTTACAGTTCAGGGGAGACCCAGTACTTC

j_call: TRBJ2-1
d_call: TRBD1
clone_size: few
v_call: TRBV28
cdr3_length: 15
cdr3_aa: CASSSGGQGFDEQFF
cdr3_nt: TGTGCCAGCAGTTCCGGGGGACAGGGGTTCGATGAGCAGTTCTTC

j_call: TRBJ2-7
d_call: -
clone_size: few
v_call: TRBV30
cdr3_length: 11
cdr3_aa: CAWKEFGEQYF
cdr3_nt: TGTGCCTGGAAGGAGTTCGGGGAGCAGTACTTC

j_call: TRBJ1-1
d_call: -
clone_size: -
v_call: TRBV9
cdr3_length: 13
cdr3_aa: CASSVGSSGEAFF
cdr3_nt: TGTGCCAGCAGCGTAGGGTCTAGTGGGGAAGCTTTCTTT

j_call: TRBJ1-2
d_call: -
clone_size: many
v_call: TRBV14
cdr3_length: 8
cdr3_aa: CASSQGTF
cdr3_nt: TGTGCCAGCAGCCAAGGGACCTTC

j_call: TRBJ2-3
d_call: TRBD1
clone_size: many
v_call: TRBV7-9
cdr3_length: 15
cdr3_aa: CASSLATGLSDTQYF
cdr3_nt: TGTGCCAGCAGCCTCGCGACAGGGTTATCAGATACGCAGTATTTT

j_call: TRBJ2-3
d_call: -
clone_size: many
v_call: TRBV7-9
cdr3_length: 15
cdr3_aa: CASSLDGGFTDTQYF
cdr3_nt: TGTGCCAGCAGCTTAGACGGTGGGTTCACAGATACGCAGTATTTT

j_call: TRBJ2-7
d_call: TRBD2
clone_size: many
v_call: TRBV7-9
cdr3_length: 16
cdr3_aa: CASSLVGPAGEYEQYF
cdr3_nt: TGTGCCAGCAGCTTAGTTGGTCCAGCGGGAGAATACGAGCAGTACTTC

j_call: TRBJ2-1
d_call: -
clone_size: -
v_call: TRBV20-1
cdr3_length: 16
cdr3_aa: CSARDLLTGEGDEQFF
cdr3_nt: TGCAGTGCTAGAGATCTGTTAACGGGAGAAGGAGATGAGCAGTTCTTC

j_call: TRBJ2-2
d_call: -
clone_size: many
v_call: TRBV28
cdr3_length: 18
cdr3_aa: CASSFVWDGHRGTGELFF
cdr3_nt: TGTGCCAGCAGTTTTGTTTGGGACGGACACCGAGGCACCGGGGAGCTGTTTTTT

j_call: TRBJ2-1
d_call: -
clone_size: many
v_call: TRBV27
cdr3_length: 15
cdr3_aa: CARPKGGFPDNEQFF
cdr3_nt: TGTGCCAGGCCAAAAGGTGGGTTCCCGGACAATGAGCAGTTCTTC

j_call: TRBJ2-5
d_call: -
clone_size: -
v_call: TRBV4-2
cdr3_length: 12
cdr3_aa: CASSQEGGGQYF
cdr3_nt: TGTGCCAGCAGCCAAGAGGGCGGCGGCCAGTACTTC

j_call: TRBJ1-1
d_call: -
clone_size: many
v_call: TRBV10-3
cdr3_length: 13
cdr3_aa: CAISDERNTEAFF
cdr3_nt: TGTGCCATCAGTGATGAGAGGAACACTGAAGCTTTCTTT

j_call: TRBJ2-5
d_call: TRBD2
clone_size: -
v_call: TRBV5-1
cdr3_length: 17
cdr3_aa: CASSLAYAGDRPETQYF
cdr3_nt: TGCGCCAGCAGCTTGGCCTATGCGGGAGACCGGCCAGAGACCCAGTACTTC

j_call: TRBJ2-1
d_call: TRBD1
clone_size: many
v_call: TRBV18
cdr3_length: 14
cdr3_aa: CASANDRGGNEQFF
cdr3_nt: TGTGCCAGCGCGAACGACAGGGGTGGAAATGAGCAGTTCTTC

j_call: TRBJ1-1
d_call: TRBD1
clone_size: few
v_call: TRBV28
cdr3_length: 17
cdr3_aa: CASRSQAGTGVETEAFF
cdr3_nt: TGTGCCAGCAGGTCCCAAGCCGGGACAGGGGTAGAAACTGAAGCTTTCTTT

j_call: TRBJ1-6
d_call: -
clone_size: few
v_call: TRBV6-2/TRBV6-3
cdr3_length: 16
cdr3_aa: CASSYSDSSYNSPLHF
cdr3_nt: TGTGCCAGCAGTTACTCGGACAGCTCCTATAATTCACCCCTCCACTTT

j_call: TRBJ1-3
d_call: TRBD1
clone_size: -
v_call: TRBV29-1
cdr3_length: 12
cdr3_aa: CSVDRGRDTIYF
cdr3_nt: TGCAGCGTGGACAGGGGGCGGGACACCATATATTTT

j_call: TRBJ1-1
d_call: TRBD1
clone_size: many
v_call: TRBV7-9
cdr3_length: 15
cdr3_aa: CASSSGQGASTEAFF
cdr3_nt: TGTGCCAGCAGCTCGGGACAGGGGGCGAGCACTGAAGCTTTCTTT

j_call: TRBJ2-5
d_call: -
clone_size: few
v_call: TRBV25-1
cdr3_length: 13
cdr3_aa: CASSEGELQTQYF
cdr3_nt: TGTGCCAGCAGTGAGGGTGAGCTACAGACCCAGTACTTC

j_call: TRBJ1-6
d_call: -
clone_size: many
v_call: TRBV30
cdr3_length: 13
cdr3_aa: CAWSVEGISPLHF
cdr3_nt: TGTGCCTGGAGTGTTGAGGGAATCTCACCCCTCCACTTT

j_call: TRBJ2-3
d_call: -
clone_size: few
v_call: TRBV4-1
cdr3_length: 15
cdr3_aa: CASSPREGFADTQYF
cdr3_nt: TGCGCCAGCAGCCCCAGAGAAGGGTTCGCAGATACGCAGTATTTT

j_call: TRBJ2-2
d_call: -
clone_size: -
v_call: TRBV30
cdr3_length: 13
cdr3_aa: CAWGTGSTGELFF
cdr3_nt: TGTGCCTGGGGGACCGGCAGCACCGGGGAGCTGTTTTTT

j_call: TRBJ2-1
d_call: -
clone_size: few
v_call: TRBV18
cdr3_length: 17
cdr3_aa: CASPPTLIAYSYNEQFF
cdr3_nt: TGTGCCAGCCCACCAACCCTAATCGCATACTCCTACAATGAGCAGTTCTTC

j_call: TRBJ2-5
d_call: TRBD2
clone_size: many
v_call: TRBV5-1
cdr3_length: 15
cdr3_aa: CASSFGTSGQETQYF
cdr3_nt: TGCGCCAGCAGCTTCGGGACTAGCGGACAAGAGACCCAGTACTTC

j_call: TRBJ1-6
d_call: TRBD1
clone_size: -
v_call: TRBV27
cdr3_length: 17
cdr3_aa: CASSLLVTGLKESPLHF
cdr3_nt: TGTGCCAGCAGTTTATTGGTGACAGGGTTAAAAGAATCACCCCTCCACTTT

j_call: TRBJ2-1
d_call: -
clone_size: many
v_call: TRBV27
cdr3_length: 15
cdr3_aa: CASSLSSFGYNEQFF
cdr3_nt: TGTGCCAGCAGCCTCTCTAGCTTTGGGTACAATGAGCAGTTCTTC

j_call: TRBJ2-1
d_call: TRBD1
clone_size: many
v_call: TRBV12-3/TRBV12-4
cdr3_length: 19
cdr3_aa: CASSDTGQGAAKSYNEQFF
cdr3_nt: TGTGCCAGCAGTGATACAGGACAGGGGGCTGCCAAATCCTACAATGAGCAGTTCTTC

j_call: TRBJ2-1
d_call: TRBD1
clone_size: -
v_call: TRBV9
cdr3_length: 15
cdr3_aa: CASSVEGQEYNEQFF
cdr3_nt: TGTGCCAGCAGCGTAGAGGGACAGGAATACAATGAGCAGTTCTTC

j_call: TRBJ2-7
d_call: -
clone_size: many
v_call: TRBV12-3/TRBV12-4
cdr3_length: 13
cdr3_aa: CASSPTVTYEQYF
cdr3_nt: TGTGCCAGCAGTCCGACCGTTACCTACGAGCAGTACTTC

j_call: TRBJ2-1
d_call: TRBD2
clone_size: many
v_call: TRBV7-3
cdr3_length: 16
cdr3_aa: CASSPLAGEGYNEQFF
cdr3_nt: TGTGCCAGCAGCCCTCTAGCGGGAGAGGGATACAATGAGCAGTTCTTC

j_call: TRBJ1-1
d_call: -
clone_size: many
v_call: TRBV6-1
cdr3_length: 13
cdr3_aa: CASRDTVNTEAFF
cdr3_nt: TGTGCCAGCAGAGATACGGTGAACACTGAAGCTTTCTTT

j_call: TRBJ2-3
d_call: -
clone_size: many
v_call: TRBV20-1
cdr3_length: 13
cdr3_aa: CSAKVWERDTQYF
cdr3_nt: TGCAGTGCCAAGGTGTGGGAGAGGGATACGCAGTATTTT

j_call: TRBJ1-1
d_call: -
clone_size: many
v_call: TRBV20-1
cdr3_length: 14
cdr3_aa: CSARGGTLNTEAFF
cdr3_nt: TGCAGTGCTAGAGGGGGGACCCTGAACACTGAAGCTTTCTTT

j_call: TRBJ1-3
d_call: -
clone_size: -
v_call: TRBV14
cdr3_length: 14
cdr3_aa: CASSPQTYGNTIYF
cdr3_nt: TGTGCCAGCAGCCCGCAGACCTACGGAAACACCATATATTTT

j_call: TRBJ2-2
d_call: -
clone_size: -
v_call: TRBV11-3
cdr3_length: 15
cdr3_aa: CASSSMGRTTGELFF
cdr3_nt: TGTGCCAGCAGCTCAATGGGGAGAACGACCGGGGAGCTGTTTTTT

j_call: TRBJ1-4
d_call: -
clone_size: many
v_call: TRBV2
cdr3_length: 11
cdr3_aa: CASRGNEKLFF
cdr3_nt: TGTGCCAGCAGGGGAAATGAAAAACTGTTTTTT

j_call: TRBJ2-2
d_call: TRBD1
clone_size: many
v_call: TRBV10-3
cdr3_length: 16
cdr3_aa: CAISGEQGAGTGELFF
cdr3_nt: TGTGCCATCAGTGGGGAACAGGGGGCAGGCACCGGGGAGCTGTTTTTT

j_call: TRBJ1-5
d_call: -
clone_size: many
v_call: TRBV5-1
cdr3_length: 10
cdr3_aa: CASNPDKEHF
cdr3_nt: TGCGCCAGCAACCCCGATAAAGAGCATTTT

j_call: TRBJ1-1
d_call: -
clone_size: many
v_call: TRBV27
cdr3_length: 13
cdr3_aa: CASSSKGNTEAFF
cdr3_nt: TGTGCCAGCAGTTCGAAAGGGAACACTGAAGCTTTCTTT

j_call: TRBJ1-4
d_call: TRBD1
clone_size: few
v_call: TRBV9
cdr3_length: 14
cdr3_aa: CASSVGDRAEKLFF
cdr3_nt: TGTGCCAGCAGCGTGGGCGACAGGGCTGAAAAACTGTTTTTT

j_call: TRBJ2-3
d_call: TRBD1
clone_size: many
v_call: TRBV7-3
cdr3_length: 13
cdr3_aa: CASGGQASDTQYF
cdr3_nt: TGTGCCAGCGGGGGACAGGCTTCAGATACGCAGTATTTT

j_call: TRBJ1-1
d_call: TRBD1
clone_size: -
v_call: TRBV12-3/TRBV12-4
cdr3_length: 16
cdr3_aa: CASSLGTGPGNTEAFF
cdr3_nt: TGTGCCAGCAGTCTAGGGACAGGCCCTGGGAACACTGAAGCTTTCTTT

j_call: TRBJ2-1
d_call: TRBD2
clone_size: many
v_call: TRBV2
cdr3_length: 15
cdr3_aa: CASSELGRAGNEQFF
cdr3_nt: TGTGCCAGCAGTGAACTCGGGAGGGCCGGAAATGAGCAGTTCTTC